Here is one TCR beta chain with its context. Its antigen is as yet unknown. This sample is drawn from a study of OX40 agonist ivuxolimab in advanced cancers. Overall study findings and caveats: By week 6 at 0.1 to 3.0 mg/kg, blood CD4+ and CD8+ T cells had expanded clonally.

This table comes from immunoSEQ multiplex PCR, and its TCRdb copy is limited to in-frame clones, with some not included. The sample has over 55,000 clones; 86% are singletons. CDR3 length equals 16 residues. Unmatched junction bases numbered 10, after V lost 5 bases and J lost 0 bases. Germline loops: CDR1 SGHAT, CDR2 FQNNGV. This sequence originates from an adult with an advanced solid tumor such as melanoma, head and neck, liver or kidney cancer. The sequencing here drew on CD4+ or CD8+ T cells sorted from blood, taken in a trial of the OX40 agonist ivuxolimab. This chain connects TRBV11-2 to TRBJ2-7; the match to TRBD1 covers 7 bases. CDR3: CASSSDAGTASYEQYF. The CDR3 coding sequence is TGTGCCAGCAGCAGCGACGCCGGGACAGCCTCCTACGAGCAGTACTTC.